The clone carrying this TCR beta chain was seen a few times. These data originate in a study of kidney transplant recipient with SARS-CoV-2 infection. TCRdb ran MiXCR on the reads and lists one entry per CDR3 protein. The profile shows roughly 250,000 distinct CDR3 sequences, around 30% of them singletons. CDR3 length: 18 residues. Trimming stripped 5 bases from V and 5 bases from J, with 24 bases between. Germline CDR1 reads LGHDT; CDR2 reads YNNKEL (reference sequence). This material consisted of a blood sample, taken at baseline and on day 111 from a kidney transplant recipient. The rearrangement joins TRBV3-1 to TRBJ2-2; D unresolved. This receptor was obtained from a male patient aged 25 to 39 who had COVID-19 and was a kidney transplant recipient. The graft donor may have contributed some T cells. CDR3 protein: CASSFGTPISGLTGELFF. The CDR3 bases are TGTGCCAGCAGCTTCGGTACTCCCATTTCAGGCTTGACCGGGGAGCTGTTTTTT.